The rows below give T cell receptor beta chains drawn from one sample of a study of blood T cell repertoires in COVID-19. Assay used: immunoSEQ multiplex PCR; TCRdb lists only in-frame clones, some missing. The sample shows nearly 350,000 clones, around 87% of them seen only once. Material: peripheral blood. All receptors come from a woman between 45 and 60 years old with COVID-19, enrolled during active disease. Each CDR3 is given with its conserved first and last residue. A D gene is named only where the DNA matches it firmly. Clone size is given for some rows only: seen once, a few or many times, or a class if the clone is expanded.

D	size	length	V	J	CDR3	DNA
.	few	15	TRBV19	TRBJ2-1	CASSIGVSTYNEQFF	TGTGCCAGTAGTATAGGAGTTAGTACTTACAATGAGCAGTTCTTC
TRBD2	.	13	TRBV7-2	TRBJ2-5	CASSSSGRETQYF	TGTGCCAGCAGCTCTAGCGGGAGGGAGACCCAGTACTTC
TRBD1	.	16	TRBV6-2/TRBV6-3	TRBJ1-5	CASSPRQGARDQPQHF	TGTGCCAGCAGCCCAAGACAGGGGGCGAGGGATCAGCCCCAGCATTTT
.	.	17	TRBV9	TRBJ1-4	CASSSRTAPGTNEKLFF	TGTGCCAGCAGCTCTCGGACAGCCCCAGGGACTAATGAAAAACTGTTTTTT
TRBD1	.	16	TRBV5-1	TRBJ2-7	CASSPVGDSDSYEQYF	TGCGCCAGCAGCCCCGTGGGGGACAGCGACTCCTACGAGCAGTACTTC
TRBD2	.	15	TRBV19	TRBJ2-7	CASSTGLAGAYEQYF	TGTGCCAGTAGTACGGGACTAGCGGGGGCCTACGAGCAGTACTTC
TRBD2	.	14	TRBV19	TRBJ2-1	CASSRTSGYNEQFF	TGTGCCAGTAGTCGGACTAGCGGTTACAATGAGCAGTTCTTC
TRBD2	.	14	TRBV28	TRBJ2-1	CASSFGGSRDEQFF	TGTGCCAGCAGTTTCGGGGGGAGTCGCGATGAGCAGTTCTTC
TRBD1	few	17	TRBV14	TRBJ2-7	CASSRPGTGGWSYEQYF	TGTGCCAGCAGCCGTCCCGGGACAGGGGGCTGGTCCTACGAGCAGTACTTC
TRBD1	.	14	TRBV5-4	TRBJ1-2	CASRQGQMNYGYTF	TGTGCCAGCAGACAGGGACAGATGAACTATGGCTACACCTTC
.	.	11	TRBV20-1	TRBJ2-1	CSRGSNNEQFF	TGCAGTAGAGGTTCCAACAATGAGCAGTTCTTC
.	once	15	TRBV5-1	TRBJ1-1	CASSLGFSGNTEAFF	TGCGCCAGCAGCTTGGGTTTTTCAGGGAACACTGAAGCTTTCTTT
TRBD1	.	16	TRBV2	TRBJ1-6	CASLWGTGGYNSPLHF	TGTGCCAGCCTCTGGGGGACAGGGGGCTATAATTCACCCCTCCACTTT
TRBD1	.	14	TRBV18	TRBJ1-2	CASSSGQANYGYTF	TGTGCCAGCTCATCGGGACAGGCTAACTATGGCTACACCTTC
.	.	15	TRBV5-5	TRBJ1-1	CASSLIGGGSTEAFF	TGTGCCAGCAGCTTAATCGGAGGTGGGTCCACTGAAGCTTTCTTT
TRBD2	.	17	TRBV2	TRBJ2-7	CASGRTSGLLLWHEQYF	TGTGCCAGCGGGAGGACTAGCGGCCTTCTACTCTGGCACGAGCAGTACTTC
.	.	15	TRBV5-4	TRBJ1-6	CASSLTLRAESPLHF	TGTGCCAGCAGCTTGACGCTACGCGCGGAGTCACCCCTCCACTTT
TRBD2	.	16	TRBV5-6	TRBJ2-1	CASSALGTSGYNEQFF	TGTGCCAGCAGCGCCCTCGGGACTAGCGGGTACAATGAGCAGTTCTTC
TRBD2	.	14	TRBV7-2	TRBJ2-7	CASSFASGAYEQYF	TGTGCCAGCAGCTTCGCTAGCGGGGCCTACGAGCAGTACTTC
.	.	15	TRBV6-5	TRBJ2-1	CASSRLPFTYNEQFF	TGTGCCAGCAGCCGACTCCCCTTCACCTACAATGAGCAGTTCTTC
TRBD1	.	12	TRBV30	TRBJ1-3	CAWKGQGDTIYF	TGTGCCTGGAAGGGACAGGGGGACACCATATATTTT
.	.	13	TRBV11-1	TRBJ1-1	CASSLYGDTEAFF	TGTGCCAGCAGCTTATACGGGGACACTGAAGCTTTCTTT